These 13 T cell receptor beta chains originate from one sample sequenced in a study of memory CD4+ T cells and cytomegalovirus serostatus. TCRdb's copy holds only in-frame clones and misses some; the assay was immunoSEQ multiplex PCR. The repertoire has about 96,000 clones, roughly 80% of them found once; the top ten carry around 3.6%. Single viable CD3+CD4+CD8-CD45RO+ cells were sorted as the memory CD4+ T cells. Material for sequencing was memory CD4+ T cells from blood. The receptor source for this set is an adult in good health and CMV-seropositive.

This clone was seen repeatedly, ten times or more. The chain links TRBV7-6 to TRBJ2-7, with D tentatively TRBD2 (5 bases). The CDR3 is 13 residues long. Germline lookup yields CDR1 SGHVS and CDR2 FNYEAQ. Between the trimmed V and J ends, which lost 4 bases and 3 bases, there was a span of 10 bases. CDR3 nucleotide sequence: TGTGCCAGCAGCTCAGTTCGGGACTACGAGCAGTACTTC. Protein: CASSSVRDYEQYF.

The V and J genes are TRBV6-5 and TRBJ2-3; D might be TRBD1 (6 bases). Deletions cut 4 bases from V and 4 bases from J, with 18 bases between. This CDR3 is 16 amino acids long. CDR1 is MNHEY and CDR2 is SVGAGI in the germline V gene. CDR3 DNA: TGTGCCAGCAGTTCACAGGGAAACCGGCCATCAGATACGCAGTATTTT. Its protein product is CASSSQGNRPSDTQYF.

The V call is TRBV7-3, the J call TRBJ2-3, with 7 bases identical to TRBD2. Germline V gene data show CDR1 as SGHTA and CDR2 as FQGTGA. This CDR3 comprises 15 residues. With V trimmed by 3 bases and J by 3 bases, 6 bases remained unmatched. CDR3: CASSLGGRGTDTQYF. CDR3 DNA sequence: TGTGCCAGCAGCTTGGGCGGGAGAGGGACAGATACGCAGTATTTT.

This chain's CDR3 is CASSLDRPTGELFF. The CDR3 region has the DNA TGTGCCAGCAGCTTGGACAGACCTACCGGGGAGCTGTTTTTT. The chain is built from TRBV5-4 and TRBJ2-2; D unresolved. The CDR3 loop spans 14 amino acids. Trimming stripped 0 bases from V and 5 bases from J, with 8 bases between. Germline assignment: CDR1 SGHNT and CDR2 YYREEE (reference sequence).

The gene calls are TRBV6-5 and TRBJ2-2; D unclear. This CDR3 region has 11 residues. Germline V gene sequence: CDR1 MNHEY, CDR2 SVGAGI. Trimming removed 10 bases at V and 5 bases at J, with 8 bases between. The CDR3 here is CAKTPTGELFF. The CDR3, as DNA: TGTGCCAAGACCCCTACCGGGGAGCTGTTTTTT.

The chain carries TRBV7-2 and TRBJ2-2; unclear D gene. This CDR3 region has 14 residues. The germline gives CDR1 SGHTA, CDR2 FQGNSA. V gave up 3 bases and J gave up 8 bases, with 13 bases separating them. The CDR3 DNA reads TGTGCCAGCAGCTTCGTACGAGCCTATGGGGAGCTGTTTTTT. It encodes CASSFVRAYGELFF.

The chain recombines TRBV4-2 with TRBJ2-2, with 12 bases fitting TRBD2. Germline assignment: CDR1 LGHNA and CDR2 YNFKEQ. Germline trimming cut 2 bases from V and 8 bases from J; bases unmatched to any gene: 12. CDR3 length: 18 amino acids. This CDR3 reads CASSQRLAGDIGIGELFF. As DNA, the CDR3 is TGTGCCAGCAGCCAACGACTAGCGGGAGATATAGGTATTGGGGAGCTGTTTTTT.

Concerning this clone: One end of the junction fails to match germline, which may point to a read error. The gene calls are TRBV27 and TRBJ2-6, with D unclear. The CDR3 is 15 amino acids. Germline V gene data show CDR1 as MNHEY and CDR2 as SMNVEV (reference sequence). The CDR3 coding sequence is TGTGCCAGCAGTTTACTTCGAGCTGGGACCAACGTCCTGACTTTC. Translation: CASSLLRAGTNVLTF.

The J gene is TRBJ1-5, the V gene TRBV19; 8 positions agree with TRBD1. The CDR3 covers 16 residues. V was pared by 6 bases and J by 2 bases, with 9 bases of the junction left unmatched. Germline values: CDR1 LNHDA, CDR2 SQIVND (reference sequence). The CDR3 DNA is TGTGCCAGTAGAACTCAGGGGGCGCTGGGCAATCAGCCCCAGCATTTT. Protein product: CASRTQGALGNQPQHF.

The CDR3 sequence: CASGQRGGQETQYF. The CDR3 DNA sequence: TGCGCCAGCGGTCAGCGAGGTGGCCAAGAGACCCAGTACTTC. The V call is TRBV5-1, the J call TRBJ2-5; D gene ambiguous. Trimming took 7 bases from V and 1 from J, leaving 14 bases between them. This CDR3 is 14 amino acids long. Germline V gene lookup returns CDR1 SGHRS and CDR2 YFSETQ.

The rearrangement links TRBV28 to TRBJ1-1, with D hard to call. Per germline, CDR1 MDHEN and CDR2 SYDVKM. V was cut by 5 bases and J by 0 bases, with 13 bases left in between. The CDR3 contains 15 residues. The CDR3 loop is CASSLPVSLNTEAFF. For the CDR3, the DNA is TGTGCCAGCAGTCTCCCGGTATCATTGAACACTGAAGCTTTCTTT.

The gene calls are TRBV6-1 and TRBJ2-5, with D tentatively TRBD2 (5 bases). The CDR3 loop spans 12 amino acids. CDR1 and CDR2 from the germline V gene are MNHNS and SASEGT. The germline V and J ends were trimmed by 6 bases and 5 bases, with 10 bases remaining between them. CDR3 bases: TGTGCCAGCAGGGGCGCGGGTGAGACCCAGTACTTC. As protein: CASRGAGETQYF.

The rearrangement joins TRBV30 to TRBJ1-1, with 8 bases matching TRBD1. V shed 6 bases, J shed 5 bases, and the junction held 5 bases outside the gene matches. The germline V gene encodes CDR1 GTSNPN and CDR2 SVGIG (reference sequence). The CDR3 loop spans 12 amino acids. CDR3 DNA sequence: TGTGCCTGCGACAGGGGAGAGACTGAAGCTTTCTTT. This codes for CACDRGETEAFF.